Ten or more counts support the clone carrying this TCR beta chain. From RNA transcripts, TCR beta CDR3 regions were amplified. First-round RT-PCR with HTBI primers amplified the TCR CDR3 region. One entry per CDR3 protein results from TCRdb running MiXCR on the multiplex PCR reads. The sample carries some 400,000 distinct CDR3 sequences, approximately 12% recorded once. This sample is part of a study of T cells in Graves' hyperthyroidism and ophthalmopathy. Germline CDR1 and CDR2: SEHNR and FQNEAQ (reference sequence). The CDR3 runs to 14 residues. With 1 base removed from V and 8 bases from J, the gap between germline ends came to 11 bases.

The chain uses TRBV7-9 and TRBJ1-4, with D tentatively TRBD1 (6 bases). Sequencing was performed on blood. The receptor was isolated from a man aged 30 to 39 with Graves' hyperthyroidism that later progressed to Graves' ophthalmopathy. DNA of the CDR3: TGTGCCAGCAGCTTAGACAGGGATCGGGAAAAACTGTTTTTT. Its translation: CASSLDRDREKLFF.